This T cell receptor (beta chain) was found in a study of blood T cell repertoires in COVID-19. V lost 4 bases and J lost 2; bases outside the gene matches: 10. Germline CDR1 reads LNHDA; CDR2 reads SQIVND (reference sequence). The CDR3 is made up of 16 amino acids. Some clones are missing from TCRdb's copy, which holds only in-frame ones; the method was immunoSEQ multiplex PCR. In the table there are tens of thousands of clones, less than 95% of which are singletons. The source is an older man with acute or convalescent COVID-19. The sample taken for sequencing was peripheral blood. The chain carries TRBV19 and TRBJ2-7; 8 bases map to TRBD1. The CDR3 DNA follows: TGTGCCAGTAGTACCCGGACAGGGCTTTTTGCCTACGAGCAGTACTTC. Amino acids: CASSTRTGLFAYEQYF.